Below, 26 T cell receptor beta chains from the same sample are listed, as sequenced in a study of monozygotic twins with inflammatory bowel disease. TCRdb reprocessed the 5' RACE reads, with one entry per CDR3 protein and no DNA. The listing records approximately 420,000 distinct CDR3 sequences. Sequenced sample: blood. Receptors were obtained from a human donor with ulcerative colitis or Crohn's disease, or a healthy co-twin of an affected twin (not recorded which).

V is TRBV29-1 and J is TRBJ2-7; TCRdb picks TRBD2, but there is no DNA to check that call. The CDR3 contains 13 residues. Germline lookup yields CDR1 SQVTM and CDR2 ANQGSEA. Here the CDR3 reads CSVVLAGAGEQYF.

The rearrangement uses TRBV6-5 and TRBJ2-1; TCRdb returns TRBD1, unconfirmable since there is no DNA. Germline V gene lookup returns CDR1 MNHEY and CDR2 SVGAGI. CDR3 length equals 17 residues. CDR3 region: CASSYEAGGSLYNEQFF.

The chain employs TRBV13 and TRBJ2-5. Germline CDR1 and CDR2: PRHDT and FYEKMQ (reference sequence). This CDR3 is 20 amino acids long. CDR3 in amino acids: CASSLGRKLSFLAQKETQYF.

V gene TRBV20-1 combines with J gene TRBJ2-7; the D gene TCRdb calls, TRBD1, cannot be checked with no DNA. The CDR3 sequence is 11 residues long. CDR1 DFQATT and CDR2 SNEGSKA come from the germline V gene (reference sequence). The CDR3 protein is CSPNRTYEQYF.

The chain is built from TRBV19 and TRBJ2-5. In germline, CDR1 is LNHDA, CDR2 SQIVND (reference sequence). CDR3 length: 13 amino acids. The CDR3 sequence: CASSDQLGETQYF.

This chain joins TRBV7-9 and TRBJ1-2; there is no DNA to check the TCRdb D call of TRBD1. The CDR3 has 11 residues. Germline-derived CDR1 and CDR2 are SEHNR and FQNEAQ (reference sequence). The CDR3 sequence: CASSPGHGYTF.

The CDR3 spells CASSPRRGGSMRAGGNEQFF. The chain joins TRBV11-2 to TRBJ2-1; TCRdb calls TRBD2, which cannot be checked without DNA. The germline V gene has CDR1 SGHAT and CDR2 FQNNGV. The CDR3 covers 20 residues.

The rearrangement uses TRBV29-1 and TRBJ2-3; TCRdb selects TRBD2, and the lack of DNA leaves this call unchecked. CDR3 length: 16 amino acids. Germline loops: CDR1 SQVTM, CDR2 ANQGSEA. The CDR3 loop is CSVSSPWGRSTDTQYF.

This sequence joins TRBV24-1 and TRBJ2-3; TCRdb proposes TRBD1, but this gene call is untestable without DNA. CDR1 KGHDR and CDR2 SFDVKD come from the germline V gene. This CDR3 is 16 amino acids long. The CDR3 loop is CATSDQRMTVTDTQYF.

This chain uses TRBV20-1 with TRBJ1-4; the D gene TCRdb calls, TRBD1, cannot be checked with no DNA. In germline, CDR1 is DFQATT, CDR2 SNEGSKA (reference sequence). This CDR3 has 15 residues. The CDR3 sequence is CSAPWGALRFEKLFF.

This chain connects TRBV6-6 to TRBJ1-1; TCRdb indicates TRBD1, and absent DNA this call remains unverified. The germline CDR1 and CDR2 sequences are MNHNY and SVGAGI (reference sequence). The CDR3 spans 13 residues. CDR3 protein: CASRNRANTEAFF.

The chain joins TRBV7-2 to TRBJ2-2. The length of the CDR3 is 14 residues. Germline CDR1 is SGHTA and CDR2 is FQGNSA. The CDR3 region is CASSLERNTGELFF.

This chain joins TRBV5-5 and TRBJ2-5; TCRdb lists TRBD2, though no DNA is available to test this call. The CDR3 is 18 amino acids. Looked up from germline, CDR1 is SGHKS and CDR2 is YYEKEE (reference sequence). CDR3 sequence: CASSDPLRQLKIQETQYF.

The chain links TRBV10-3 to TRBJ1-2; TCRdb returns TRBD1, unconfirmable since there is no DNA. From germline, CDR1 is ENHRY and CDR2 SYGVKD. The CDR3 covers 13 residues. CDR3 in amino acids: CAISRTGEDGYTF.

CDR3 region: CATSDFTGGNEQFF. The V and J genes are TRBV24-1 and TRBJ2-1; the D gene TCRdb calls, TRBD1, cannot be checked with no DNA. CDR1 is KGHDR, CDR2 SFDVKD, per germline. CDR3 length: 14 residues.

V and J are TRBV12-3 or TRBV12-4 and TRBJ1-2; TCRdb selects TRBD1, and the lack of DNA leaves this call unchecked. The CDR3 has 14 amino acids. CDR3 sequence reads: CASSRDRANYGYTF.

The gene calls are TRBV27 and TRBJ1-3; TCRdb returns TRBD1, unconfirmable since there is no DNA. Per germline, CDR1 MNHEY and CDR2 SMNVEV (reference sequence). The length of the CDR3 is 14 residues. CDR3 region: CASSLRGTGNTIYF.

The chain couples TRBV4-1 to TRBJ2-1; the TRBD2 assignment by TCRdb is unverifiable without DNA. The V gene's germline CDR1 is MGHRA and CDR2 YSYEKL. CDR3 length: 15 residues. The CDR3 protein is CASSATGTSSNEQFF.

The gene calls are TRBV15 and TRBJ1-5; TCRdb returns TRBD1, unconfirmable since there is no DNA. Germline loops: CDR1 LNHNV, CDR2 YYDKDF (reference sequence). This CDR3 spans 16 amino acids. The chain's CDR3 is CATSRALTGGNQPQHF.

The V and J genes are TRBV29-1 and TRBJ1-5; TCRdb proposes TRBD1, but this gene call is untestable without DNA. From germline, CDR1 is SQVTM and CDR2 ANQGSEA. CDR3 length equals 12 residues. The CDR3 sequence is CSVFDPGQPQHF.

The CDR3 sequence is CSPFEGNGANVLTF. V gene TRBV20-1 combines with J gene TRBJ2-6; TCRdb selects TRBD1, and the lack of DNA leaves this call unchecked. The CDR3 length is 14 residues. Germline CDR1 DFQATT, CDR2 SNEGSKA (reference sequence).

The V gene is TRBV5-1, the J gene TRBJ2-7. The CDR3 runs to 15 residues. Germline assignment: CDR1 SGHRS and CDR2 YFSETQ. This chain's CDR3 is CASSLDSADSYEQYF.

The rearrangement links TRBV29-1 to TRBJ1-1; checking the TCRdb D call of TRBD1 is not possible without DNA. This CDR3 is 11 amino acids long. The germline V gene has CDR1 SQVTM and CDR2 ANQGSEA. The CDR3 spells CSVESREEAFF. Combining the CDR3 with reference TRBV29-1 and TRBJ1-1 gives the whole variable domain SAVISQKPSRDICQRGTSLTIQCQVDSQVTMMFWYRQQPGQSLTLIATANQGSEATYESGFVIDKFPISRPNLTFSTLTVSNMSPEDSSIYLCSVESREEAFFGQGTRLTVV.

This chain joins TRBV5-1 and TRBJ1-2; the TCRdb D gene call, TRBD1, has no DNA to confirm it. Germline V gene lookup returns CDR1 SGHRS and CDR2 YFSETQ. There are 15 residues in the CDR3. This CDR3 reads CASSLRTGEIYGYTF.

This chain uses TRBV5-1 with TRBJ2-1; no DNA is available, so the TRBD2 call from TCRdb remains unchecked. The germline CDR1 and CDR2 sequences are SGHRS and YFSETQ. The CDR3 extends over 15 amino acids. CDR3 protein: CASIPLAGRYNEQFF.

V is TRBV5-1 and J is TRBJ2-2; without DNA, the TCRdb call of TRBD2 cannot be checked. The germline CDR1 and CDR2 sequences are SGHRS and YFSETQ. This CDR3 spans 14 amino acids. The CDR3 region is CASTRQGGHGELFF.